Each of the 23 T cell receptor beta chains below was sequenced from the same sample in a study of cytomegalovirus exposure and HLA in healthy donors. A multiplex PCR was run with 60 Vbeta primers and 13 Jbeta primers. Repertoires were generated with immunoSEQ multiplex PCR, while TCRdb's copy carries only in-frame clones and drops some. Here the sample table reports about 67,000 clones. Sample: PBMCs. The receptors here all came from a woman between 40 and 55 years old in good health and CMV-seropositive.

This chain connects TRBV9 to TRBJ1-2; D might be TRBD1 (5 bases). Germline lookup yields CDR1 SGDLS and CDR2 YYNGEE. CDR3 length: 19 residues. The V and J ends lost 4 bases and 3 bases respectively, with 28 bases between them. In nucleotides, the CDR3 is TGTGCCAGCAGCTCCCTGGGGGGATTCACCGTACGTAAGGACTATGGCTACACCTTC. Amino acids: CASSSLGGFTVRKDYGYTF. Filled out from reference TRBV9 and TRBJ1-2, the complete variable domain reads DSGVTQTPKHLITATGQRVTLRCSPRSGDLSVYWYQQSLDQGLQFLIQYYNGEERAKGNILERFSAQQFPDLHSELNLSSLELGDSALYFCASSSLGGFTVRKDYGYTFGSGTRLTVV.

The gene calls are TRBV2 and TRBJ1-1; D perhaps matches TRBD1 (5 bases). V was clipped by 6 bases and J by 6 bases, with 17 bases between them. CDR3 length: 14 amino acids. CDR1 is SNHLY, CDR2 FYNNEI, per germline. The CDR3 DNA reads as TGTGCCAGCAGGGAACGATCCGTAGGGGCTGAAGCTTTCTTT. Its protein is CASRERSVGAEAFF.

The chain carries TRBV5-4 and TRBJ2-1, with TRBD2 matching over 7 bases. The CDR3 spans 14 residues. J lost 7 bases, V lost 1 base, and 5 bases had no gene match. CDR1 SGHNT and CDR2 YYREEE come from the germline V gene (reference sequence). CDR3 coding DNA: TGTGCCAGCAGCTTGCCACTAGCGCAGAATGAGCAGTTCTTC. This gives the protein CASSLPLAQNEQFF.

The chain uses TRBV13 and TRBJ2-1; a possible D gene is TRBD2 (5 bases). Germline loops: CDR1 PRHDT, CDR2 FYEKMQ (reference sequence). The CDR3 loop spans 15 amino acids. Trimming took off 0 bases at V and 5 bases at J, with 11 bases between the two ends. The CDR3 reads CASSLGFEGNNEQFF. Written as DNA, the CDR3 is TGTGCCAGCAGCTTAGGCTTCGAGGGTAACAATGAGCAGTTCTTC.

The gene calls are TRBV9 and TRBJ2-3; 9 bases agree with TRBD2. With V trimmed by 2 bases and J by 2 bases, 9 bases remained unmatched. Germline V gene lookup returns CDR1 SGDLS and CDR2 YYNGEE. The CDR3 contains 17 residues. CDR3 residues: CASSVPLAGGNTDTQYF. Here the CDR3 DNA reads TGTGCCAGCAGCGTCCCATTGGCGGGGGGGAACACAGATACGCAGTATTTT.

The chain employs TRBV9 and TRBJ2-1, with D possibly being TRBD1 (6 bases). Between the trimmed V and J ends, which lost 4 bases and 0 bases, there was a span of 11 bases. CDR1 and CDR2 from the germline V gene are SGDLS and YYNGEE. The CDR3 covers 15 residues. CDR3 DNA sequence: TGTGCCAGCAGCTCAGGACAGAGCTCCTACAATGAGCAGTTCTTC. It codes for CASSSGQSSYNEQFF.

The chain joins TRBV5-1 to TRBJ1-3; D is unclear. This CDR3 region has 15 residues. Trimming cost V 0 bases and J 0 bases, with 7 bases left between them. CDR1 SGHRS and CDR2 YFSETQ come from the germline V gene. The CDR3 DNA is TGCGCCAGCAGCTTGGTTGGCAACTCTGGAAACACCATATATTTT. Protein: CASSLVGNSGNTIYF.

The rearrangement links TRBV7-2 to TRBJ2-7; 10 bases agree with TRBD2. The CDR3 extends over 16 amino acids. V was pared by 1 base and J by 7 bases, with 10 bases of the junction left unmatched. CDR1 and CDR2 from the germline V gene are SGHTA and FQGNSA. DNA of the CDR3: TGTGCCAGCAGCTTAGATGTAAGCGGGGGGGGGTTGGAGCAGTACTTC. Protein product: CASSLDVSGGGLEQYF. Full variable domain (remainder filled in from reference TRBV7-2 and TRBJ2-7): GAGVSQSPSNKVTEKGKDVELRCDPISGHTALYWYRQSLGQGLEFLIYFQGNSAPDKSGLPSDRFSAERTGGSVSTLTIQRTQQEDSAVYLCASSLDVSGGGLEQYFGPGTRLTVT.

The V and J genes are TRBV5-4 and TRBJ1-1, with TRBD1 identical over 7 bases. The CDR3 is 17 residues long. V dropped 4 bases and J dropped 0; count of bases not matched to a gene: 12. Germline-derived CDR1 and CDR2 are SGHNT and YYREEE (reference sequence). The CDR3 is CASSPPVTDRLNTEAFF. CDR3 in DNA: TGTGCCAGCAGCCCACCCGTTACGGACAGGCTGAACACTGAAGCTTTCTTT.

The CDR3 spells CASSPRILDWPQETQYF. In DNA, the CDR3 is TGTGCCAGCAGCCCCAGAATCCTAGACTGGCCCCAAGAGACCCAGTACTTC. V usage is TRBV7-9 and J usage is TRBJ2-5; unclear D gene. The CDR3 is 17 residues long. V lost 5 bases, J lost 1 base, and 20 bases lay in between. Germline V gene sequence: CDR1 SEHNR, CDR2 FQNEAQ (reference sequence).

The chain joins TRBV28 to TRBJ1-1; D call uncertain. The CDR3 sequence is 12 residues long. The germline V gene has CDR1 MDHEN and CDR2 SYDVKM. V shed 1 base and J shed 6 bases, with 6 bases lying between them. For the CDR3, the DNA is TGTGCCAGCAGTTTATATTCTTCTGAAGCTTTCTTT. Translated: CASSLYSSEAFF. Drawing the rest from reference TRBV28 and TRBJ1-1, the complete variable domain is DVKVTQSSRYLVKRTGEKVFLECVQDMDHENMFWYRQDPGLGLRLIYFSYDVKMKEKGDIPEGYSVSREKKERFSLILESASTNQTSMYLCASSLYSSEAFFGQGTRLTVV.

The rearrangement uses TRBV7-9 and TRBJ2-7; weak D call: TRBD1 (5 bases). Looked up from germline, CDR1 is SEHNR and CDR2 is FQNEAQ (reference sequence). The V end was cut by 1 base, the J end by 4 bases, with 17 bases between. This CDR3 comprises 16 residues. CDR3 DNA: TGTGCCAGCAGCTTAGAAGGTATGACAGCATTATACGAGCAGTACTTC. Its translation: CASSLEGMTALYEQYF.

The chain couples TRBV19 to TRBJ1-5, with D possibly being TRBD1 (5 bases). V was shortened by 3 bases and J by 0 bases, with 9 bases between the two germline ends. This CDR3 is built from 15 residues. In germline, CDR1 is LNHDA, CDR2 SQIVND (reference sequence). CDR3: CASSIAGYSNQPQHF. Written as DNA, the CDR3 is TGTGCCAGTAGTATCGCAGGGTATAGCAATCAGCCCCAGCATTTT.

The CDR3 region is CASSSYRGSGNTIYF. CDR3 DNA: TGTGCCAGCAGCTCCTACAGGGGCTCTGGAAACACCATATATTTT. The V and J genes are TRBV11-2 and TRBJ1-3, with 7 bases identical to TRBD1. Germline CDR1 reads SGHAT; CDR2 reads FQNNGV. CDR3 length: 15 amino acids. V was clipped by 4 bases and J by 0 bases; unmatched bases: 3.

This sequence joins TRBV9 and TRBJ1-1, with D unclear. This CDR3 region has 16 residues. CDR1 is SGDLS and CDR2 is YYNGEE in the germline V gene. V was pared by 4 bases and J by 4 bases, with 20 bases between. Here the CDR3 DNA reads TGTGCCAGCAGCACCCCCGGAAGCGGCGTTGGCACTGAAGCTTTCTTT. It codes for CASSTPGSGVGTEAFF. Complete variable domain (other parts from reference TRBV9 and TRBJ1-1): DSGVTQTPKHLITATGQRVTLRCSPRSGDLSVYWYQQSLDQGLQFLIQYYNGEERAKGNILERFSAQQFPDLHSELNLSSLELGDSALYFCASSTPGSGVGTEAFFGQGTRLTVV.

J is TRBJ2-1 and V is TRBV27, with TRBD2 matching over 10 bases. Germline V gene sequence: CDR1 MNHEY, CDR2 SMNVEV (reference sequence). The CDR3 spans 19 residues. V trimming: 7 bases; J trimming: 6 bases; junction bases outside the gene matches: 21. The CDR3 sequence is CASTQTALFTGTSVNEQFF. The CDR3 nucleotides read TGTGCCAGCACCCAAACCGCTTTATTCACCGGGACTAGCGTCAATGAGCAGTTCTTC.

The V call is TRBV9, the J call TRBJ1-1, with D possibly being TRBD1 (6 bases). Germline V gene data show CDR1 as SGDLS and CDR2 as YYNGEE. This CDR3 spans 14 amino acids. V lost 5 bases to trimming and J lost 0 bases, with 11 bases between them. In DNA, the CDR3 is TGTGCCAGCAGTGAGGGACATATGAACACTGAAGCTTTCTTT. Translating it yields CASSEGHMNTEAFF.

This sequence joins TRBV6-5 and TRBJ2-3, with a tentative D call TRBD1 (6 bases). The V end lost 5 bases, the J end lost 8 bases, and 20 bases lay between the germline ends. Germline CDR1 and CDR2: MNHEY and SVGAGI. The CDR3 is 15 residues long. In nucleotides, the CDR3 is TGTGCCAGCAGTCTAGTAGGACAGATACTTTTTACGCAGTATTTT. Translated: CASSLVGQILFTQYF.

The chain employs TRBV18 and TRBJ2-1, with 13 bases lining up with TRBD2. CDR3 length: 20 residues. The junction had 15 bases not matched to a gene; V was cut back by 6 bases and J by 1 base. Germline V lookup: CDR1 KGHSH, CDR2 LQKENI. The CDR3 loop reads CASSLGLAGDVGRSYNEQFF. CDR3 bases: TGTGCCAGCTCGCTAGGACTAGCGGGAGACGTGGGGAGGTCCTACAATGAGCAGTTCTTC.

The rearrangement joins TRBV5-1 to TRBJ1-1, with a weak D call TRBD1 (5 bases). Germline values: CDR1 SGHRS, CDR2 YFSETQ. The CDR3 has 14 amino acids. V dropped 0 bases and J dropped 1 base, with 7 bases sitting between them. The CDR3 DNA reads as TGCGCCAGCAGCTTGGACAGGACGAACACTGAAGCTTTCTTT. It encodes CASSLDRTNTEAFF.

The chain links TRBV25-1 to TRBJ2-5; 9 positions match TRBD1. Germline values: CDR1 MGHDK, CDR2 SYGVNS. The CDR3 covers 15 residues. The trim removed 5 bases at V and 1 base at J, leaving 5 bases unmatched. For the CDR3, the DNA is TGTGCCAGCAGTTACGGGACAGGGCCCCAAGAGACCCAGTACTTC. Residues: CASSYGTGPQETQYF.

The chain employs TRBV7-3 and TRBJ2-6; the match to TRBD2 covers 10 bases. The germline V gene has CDR1 SGHTA and CDR2 FQGTGA. J gave up 0 bases and V 3 bases, and 11 bases lay outside the gene matches. CDR3 length: 20 amino acids. The CDR3 loop reads CASSLSSGRIGASGANVLTF. In DNA, the CDR3 is TGTGCCAGCAGCTTGAGTAGCGGGAGGATAGGAGCCTCTGGGGCCAACGTCCTGACTTTC. The full variable domain, with the rest looked up from reference TRBV7-3 and TRBJ2-6, is GAGVSQTPSNKVTEKGKYVELRCDPISGHTALYWYRQSLGQGPEFLIYFQGTGAADDSGLPNDRFFAVRPEGSVSTLKIQRTERGDSAVYLCASSLSSGRIGASGANVLTFGAGSRLTVL.

The chain has TRBV10-3 and TRBJ2-1; 15 bases agree with TRBD2. This CDR3 comprises 17 residues. CDR1 is ENHRY, CDR2 SYGVKD, per germline. Trimming removed 0 bases from V and 14 bases from J; junction bases left unmatched: 11. The CDR3 bases are TGTGCCATCAGTGAGTCGAACCTTGGACTAGCGGGGGGGCTCAAGTTCTTC. This codes for CAISESNLGLAGGLKFF.